The next 20 T cell receptor beta chains were all read from a single sample in a study of T cell responses to AZD1222 COVID-19 vaccine. Using immunoSEQ multiplex PCR, the repertoire was profiled, and TCRdb retains in-frame clones only, with some absent. The sample holds fewer than 150,000 clones; 90% are singletons and the top ten take around 3.6%. The sequences come from peripheral blood, collected on day 0 of AZD1222 vaccination. These receptors all stem from an adult in good health.

The chain has TRBV5-6 and TRBJ2-2; maybe TRBD2 (6 bases). The V end was cut by 3 bases, the J end by 1 base, with 10 bases between. The CDR3 has 15 amino acids. CDR1 and CDR2 from the germline V gene are SGHDT and YYEEEE. CDR3 residues: CASSYGTVNTGELFF. CDR3 DNA: TGTGCCAGCAGCTACGGGACTGTGAACACCGGGGAGCTGTTTTTT.

The chain employs TRBV6-4 and TRBJ2-3; D remains unclear. Germline V CDR1 and CDR2: MRHNA, SNTAGT. This CDR3 has 16 residues. The V end lost 4 bases, the J end lost 4 bases, and 18 bases lay between the germline ends. The CDR3 DNA reads as TGTGCCAGCAGTGTTCCGGTCCAACCCCGGGCAGATACGCAGTATTTT. This codes for CASSVPVQPRADTQYF.

V is TRBV6-2 or TRBV6-3 and J is TRBJ2-7, with D perhaps being TRBD1 or TRBD2 (6 bases each). The CDR3 contains 16 residues. The V gene lost 0 bases and the J gene lost 1 base, with 13 bases spanning the gap. Germline CDR1 is MNHEY and CDR2 is SVGEGT. The CDR3 DNA sequence: TGTGCCAGCAGTTACTCTGGGGGGCCAGATTCCTACGAGCAGTACTTC. It codes for CASSYSGGPDSYEQYF.

The chain is built from TRBV6-1 and TRBJ2-7; TRBD1 is a possible D gene (6 bases). CDR3 size: 14 residues. Looked up from germline, CDR1 is MNHNS and CDR2 is SASEGT. Trimming left V 2 bases short and J 5 bases short, with 13 bases between. This CDR3 reads CASSETTGSHEQYF. The CDR3 DNA is TGTGCCAGCAGTGAAACAACAGGGTCCCACGAGCAGTACTTC.

This clone appeared a few times. The chain joins TRBV6-5 to TRBJ2-6; 7 bases map to TRBD1. The CDR3 length is 16 residues. Germline CDR1 is MNHEY and CDR2 is SVGAGI. V dropped 2 bases and J dropped 4; count of bases not matched to a gene: 5. In DNA, the CDR3 is TGTGCCAGCAGTTACGGACAGGTAATGGGGGCCAACGTCCTGACTTTC. Protein: CASSYGQVMGANVLTF.

CDR3 residues: CAWISGTREGTQYF. The CDR3 bases are TGTGCCTGGATCTCCGGGACTAGAGAAGGGACCCAGTACTTC. V usage is TRBV30 and J usage is TRBJ2-5; 8 bases are shared with TRBD2. Germline V gene lookup returns CDR1 GTSNPN and CDR2 SVGIG (reference sequence). V was pared by 4 bases and J by 7 bases, with 11 bases of the junction left unmatched. The CDR3 has 14 residues.

The chain employs TRBV4-1 and TRBJ2-7, with TRBD1 identical over 7 bases. Germline V gene lookup returns CDR1 MGHRA and CDR2 YSYEKL. This CDR3 comprises 16 residues. J lost 3 bases, V lost 3 bases, and 11 bases had no gene match. CDR3: CASSQTTGVEVYEQYF. In DNA form, the CDR3 reads TGCGCCAGCAGCCAGACAACAGGGGTTGAAGTCTACGAGCAGTACTTC.

This rearrangement joins TRBV15 to TRBJ2-1; 11 bases agree with TRBD2. Germline CDR1 and CDR2: LNHNV and YYDKDF (reference sequence). Germline trimming cut 8 bases from V and 0 bases from J; bases unmatched to any gene: 9. This CDR3 contains 17 residues. CDR3 coding DNA: TGTGCCACCCAGCTAGCGGGGGGTTTTAACTCCTACAATGAGCAGTTCTTC. Translating it yields CATQLAGGFNSYNEQFF.

This chain connects TRBV7-9 to TRBJ1-5, with a tentative D call TRBD1 (6 bases). CDR1 and CDR2 (germline): SEHNR, FQNEAQ (reference sequence). The CDR3 is 13 amino acids. The V gene lost 4 bases and the J gene lost 4 bases, with 8 bases spanning the gap. This chain's CDR3 is CASSWTANQPQHF. In nucleotides, the CDR3 is TGTGCCAGCAGCTGGACAGCGAATCAGCCCCAGCATTTT.

The CDR3 DNA sequence: TGTGCCAGCAGTGATCCAACCCCGGTGGCAGAGACCCAGTACTTC. This codes for CASSDPTPVAETQYF. The chain is built from TRBV6-1 and TRBJ2-5; no definite D call. The V and J ends lost 3 bases and 4 bases respectively, with 15 bases between them. The CDR3 spans 15 residues. Per the germline V gene, CDR1 is MNHNS and CDR2 is SASEGT.

The table lists this clone with a count of one. This rearrangement joins TRBV6-4 to TRBJ2-3; D might be TRBD2 (7 bases). There are 16 residues in the CDR3. V lost 0 bases to trimming and J lost 5 bases, with 15 bases between them. The V gene's germline CDR1 is MRHNA and CDR2 SNTAGT. The CDR3 region is CASSDSVGGPEDTQYF. For the CDR3, the DNA is TGTGCCAGCAGTGACTCCGTGGGGGGGCCAGAAGATACGCAGTATTTT.

The J gene is TRBJ2-7, the V gene TRBV6-5, with 8 bases identical to TRBD1. CDR1 and CDR2 from the germline V gene are MNHEY and SVGAGI. CDR3 length equals 14 residues. V was clipped by 7 bases and J by 3 bases; unmatched bases: 8. The CDR3 loop is CASNTQGANYEQYF. The CDR3 DNA reads TGTGCCAGCAATACGCAGGGGGCCAACTACGAGCAGTACTTC.

This CDR3 is CASSTYSETYGYTF. The DNA of the CDR3 is TGTGCCAGTAGTACTTACAGCGAAACCTATGGCTACACCTTC. The chain links TRBV19 to TRBJ1-2; D unresolved. Germline V lookup: CDR1 LNHDA, CDR2 SQIVND (reference sequence). V was shortened by 4 bases and J by 4 bases, with 13 bases between the two germline ends. This CDR3 has 14 amino acids.

The genes are TRBV5-6 and TRBJ2-5; a weak D match, TRBD1 (5 bases). This CDR3 is built from 15 residues. Trimming shortened V by 4 bases and J by 4 bases, and 17 bases separated the two germline ends. Germline-derived CDR1 and CDR2 are SGHDT and YYEEEE. Here the CDR3 DNA reads TGTGCCAGCAGCGGGGTCCAGGGTCTGAGAGAGACCCAGTACTTC. Translating it yields CASSGVQGLRETQYF. Together with reference TRBV5-6 and TRBJ2-5, the CDR3 gives the full variable domain: DAGVTQSPTHLIKTRGQQVTLRCSPKSGHDTVSWYQQALGQGPQFIFQYYEEEERQRGNFPDRFSGHQFPNYSSELNVNALLLGDSALYLCASSGVQGLRETQYFGPGTRLLVL.

The chain combines TRBV2 with TRBJ2-1; D is undetermined. The germline gives CDR1 SNHLY, CDR2 FYNNEI. V dropped 7 bases and J dropped 8 bases, with 15 bases sitting between them. The CDR3 has 13 residues. CDR3 protein: CASKLEFFDEQFF. The CDR3 DNA follows: TGTGCCAGCAAATTAGAATTTTTCGATGAGCAGTTCTTC.

This clone was seen a single time. The chain recombines TRBV5-4 with TRBJ2-2, with D tentatively TRBD2 (5 bases). The CDR3 runs to 14 residues. The germline gives CDR1 SGHNT, CDR2 YYREEE (reference sequence). The V and J ends lost 0 bases and 8 bases respectively, with 11 bases between them. The CDR3 DNA sequence: TGTGCCAGCAGCTTGGGGGTTGGGAGTGGGGAGCTGTTTTTT. As protein: CASSLGVGSGELFF.

This clone turned up a few times. The rearrangement joins TRBV6-5 to TRBJ2-3, with D unresolved. The CDR3 covers 13 residues. Per germline, CDR1 MNHEY and CDR2 SVGAGI. Trimming removed 8 bases from V and 1 base from J, with 10 bases in between. CDR3 nucleotides: TGTGCCAGCTCGTCGGACGGCACAGATACGCAGTATTTT. Its translation: CASSSDGTDTQYF.

J is TRBJ1-2 and V is TRBV15, with TRBD1 as a possible D gene (6 bases). V lost 5 bases, J lost 8 bases, and 21 bases lay in between. The CDR3 has 15 amino acids. The germline gives CDR1 LNHNV, CDR2 YYDKDF (reference sequence). The CDR3 DNA reads as TGTGCCACCAGCGGGCGTTTGGGGGGCCGAGAGGGCTACACCTTC. Its protein product is CATSGRLGGREGYTF.

The rearrangement links TRBV19 to TRBJ1-2; D uncertain. CDR1 and CDR2 from the germline V gene are LNHDA and SQIVND (reference sequence). Trimming pared 4 bases from V and 6 bases from J, leaving 9 bases between. The CDR3 length is 12 residues. The CDR3 sequence is CASSTLGDGYTF. CDR3 sequence (DNA): TGTGCCAGTAGTACGTTGGGAGATGGCTACACCTTC.

Only one count was recorded for this clone. This chain links TRBV13 with TRBJ2-7; possibly TRBD2 for D (6 bases). The CDR3 is 13 residues long. Looked up from germline, CDR1 is PRHDT and CDR2 is FYEKMQ (reference sequence). The V end lost 5 bases, the J end lost 4 bases, and 12 bases lay between the germline ends. Written as DNA, the CDR3 is TGTGCCAGCAGCAAGGGACTGACATACGAGCAGTACTTC. This translates into CASSKGLTYEQYF.